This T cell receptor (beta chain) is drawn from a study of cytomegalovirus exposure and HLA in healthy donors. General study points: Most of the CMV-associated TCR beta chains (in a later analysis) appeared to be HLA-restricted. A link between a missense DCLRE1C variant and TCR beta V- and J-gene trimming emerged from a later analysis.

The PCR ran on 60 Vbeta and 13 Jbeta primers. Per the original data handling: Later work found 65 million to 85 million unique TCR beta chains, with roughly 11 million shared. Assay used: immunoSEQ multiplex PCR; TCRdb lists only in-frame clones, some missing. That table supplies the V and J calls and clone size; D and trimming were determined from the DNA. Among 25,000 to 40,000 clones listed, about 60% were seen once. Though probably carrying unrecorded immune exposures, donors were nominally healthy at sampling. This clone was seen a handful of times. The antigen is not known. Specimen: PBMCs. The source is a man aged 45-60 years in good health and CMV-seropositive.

The CDR3 is CASSGVDRGWAGANVLTF. In DNA, the CDR3 is TGTGCCAGCAGCGGGGTGGACAGGGGTTGGGCTGGGGCCAACGTCCTGACTTTC. The V gene is TRBV9, the J gene TRBJ2-6; 9 bases align to TRBD1. V was pared by 3 bases and J by 2 bases, with 9 bases of the junction left unmatched. Germline loops: CDR1 SGDLS, CDR2 YYNGEE. The CDR3 has 18 amino acids.